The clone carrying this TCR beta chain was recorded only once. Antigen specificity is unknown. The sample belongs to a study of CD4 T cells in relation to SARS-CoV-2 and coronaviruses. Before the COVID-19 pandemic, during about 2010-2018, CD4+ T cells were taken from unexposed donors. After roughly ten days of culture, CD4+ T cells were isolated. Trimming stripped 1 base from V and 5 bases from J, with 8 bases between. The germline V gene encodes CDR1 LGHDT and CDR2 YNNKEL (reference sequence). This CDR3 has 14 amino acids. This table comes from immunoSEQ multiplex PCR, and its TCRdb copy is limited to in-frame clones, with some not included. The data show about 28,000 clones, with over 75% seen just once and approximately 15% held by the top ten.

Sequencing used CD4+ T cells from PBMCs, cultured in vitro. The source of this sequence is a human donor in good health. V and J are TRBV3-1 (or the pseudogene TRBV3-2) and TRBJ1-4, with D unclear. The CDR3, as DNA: TGTGCCAGCAGCCAAGCCTCAGCAAATGAAAAACTGTTTTTT. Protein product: CASSQASANEKLFF.